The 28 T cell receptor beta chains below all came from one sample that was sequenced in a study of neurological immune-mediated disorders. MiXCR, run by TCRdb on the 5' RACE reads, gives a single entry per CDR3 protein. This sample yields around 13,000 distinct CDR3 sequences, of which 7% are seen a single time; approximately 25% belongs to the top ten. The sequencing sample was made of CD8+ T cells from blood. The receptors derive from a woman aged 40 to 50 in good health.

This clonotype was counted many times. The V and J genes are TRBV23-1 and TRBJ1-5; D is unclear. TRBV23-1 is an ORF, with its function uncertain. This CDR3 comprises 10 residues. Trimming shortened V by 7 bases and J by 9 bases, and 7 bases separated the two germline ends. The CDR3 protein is CASNLVPQHF. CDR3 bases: TGCGCCAGCAATCTCGTGCCCCAGCATTTT.

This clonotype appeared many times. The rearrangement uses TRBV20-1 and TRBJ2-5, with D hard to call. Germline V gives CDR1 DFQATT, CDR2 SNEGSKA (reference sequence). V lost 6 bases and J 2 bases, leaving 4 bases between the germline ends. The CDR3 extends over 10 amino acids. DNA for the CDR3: TGCAGTGCGGGACAAGAGACCCAGTACTTC. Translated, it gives CSAGQETQYF.

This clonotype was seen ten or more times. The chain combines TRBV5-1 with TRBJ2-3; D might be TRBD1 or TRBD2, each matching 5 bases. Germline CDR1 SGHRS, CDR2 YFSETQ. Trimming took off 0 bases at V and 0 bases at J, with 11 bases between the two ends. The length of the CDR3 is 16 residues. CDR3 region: CASSLAGAESTDTQYF. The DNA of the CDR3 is TGCGCCAGCAGCTTGGCCGGGGCAGAAAGCACAGATACGCAGTATTTT.

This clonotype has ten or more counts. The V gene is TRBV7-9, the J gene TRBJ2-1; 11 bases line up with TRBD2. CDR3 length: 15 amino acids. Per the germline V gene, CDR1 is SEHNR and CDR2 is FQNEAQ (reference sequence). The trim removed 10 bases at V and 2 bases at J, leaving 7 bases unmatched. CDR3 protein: CATSPTSGAYNEQFF. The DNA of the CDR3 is TGTGCCACCTCACCGACTAGCGGGGCCTACAATGAGCAGTTCTTC.

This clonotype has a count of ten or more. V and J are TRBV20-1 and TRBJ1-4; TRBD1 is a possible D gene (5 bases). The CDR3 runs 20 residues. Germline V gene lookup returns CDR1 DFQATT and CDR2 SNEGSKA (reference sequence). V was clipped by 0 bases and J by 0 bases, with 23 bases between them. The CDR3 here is CSARDGPGIPPTATNEKLFF. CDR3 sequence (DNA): TGCAGTGCTAGAGACGGGCCAGGGATACCTCCTACAGCAACTAATGAAAAACTGTTTTTT.

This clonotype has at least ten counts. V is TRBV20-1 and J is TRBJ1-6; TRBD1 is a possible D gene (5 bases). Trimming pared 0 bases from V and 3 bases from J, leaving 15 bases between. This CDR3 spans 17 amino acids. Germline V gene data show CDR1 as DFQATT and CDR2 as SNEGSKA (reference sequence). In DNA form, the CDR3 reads TGCAGTGCTAGAGATAAAGGGGCGAGAAACTATAATTCACCCCTCCACTTT. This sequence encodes CSARDKGARNYNSPLHF.

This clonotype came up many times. DNA of the CDR3: TGTGCCAGCAGGGGACATCGGGCCGAAGGAAGCCAAGAGACCCAGTACTTC. This sequence encodes CASRGHRAEGSQETQYF. The gene calls are TRBV6-5 and TRBJ2-5; tentative D call: TRBD1 (6 bases). The CDR3 is 17 amino acids. The germline V gene encodes CDR1 MNHEY and CDR2 SVGAGI. V was cut by 6 bases and J by 1 base, with 21 bases left in between.

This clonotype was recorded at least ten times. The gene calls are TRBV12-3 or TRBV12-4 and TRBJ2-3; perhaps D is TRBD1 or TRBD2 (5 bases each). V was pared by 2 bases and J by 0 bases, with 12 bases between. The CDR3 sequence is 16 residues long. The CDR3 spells CASSLTGRLSTDTQYF. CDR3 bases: TGTGCCAGCAGTTTAACGGGACGCCTAAGCACAGATACGCAGTATTTT.

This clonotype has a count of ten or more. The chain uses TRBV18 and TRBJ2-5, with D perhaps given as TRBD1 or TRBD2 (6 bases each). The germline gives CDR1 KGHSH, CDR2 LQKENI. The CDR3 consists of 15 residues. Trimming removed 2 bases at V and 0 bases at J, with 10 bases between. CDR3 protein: CASSPIGGHQETQYF. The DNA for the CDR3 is TGTGCCAGCTCACCAATCGGGGGCCACCAAGAGACCCAGTACTTC.

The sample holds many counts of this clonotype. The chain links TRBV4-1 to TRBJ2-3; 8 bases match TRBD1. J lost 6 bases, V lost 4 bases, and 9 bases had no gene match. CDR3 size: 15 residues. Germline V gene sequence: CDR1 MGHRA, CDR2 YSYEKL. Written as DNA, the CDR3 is TGCGCCAGCAGCCTCGGGCAGACAGGGGCTGATACGCAGTATTTT. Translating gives CASSLGQTGADTQYF.

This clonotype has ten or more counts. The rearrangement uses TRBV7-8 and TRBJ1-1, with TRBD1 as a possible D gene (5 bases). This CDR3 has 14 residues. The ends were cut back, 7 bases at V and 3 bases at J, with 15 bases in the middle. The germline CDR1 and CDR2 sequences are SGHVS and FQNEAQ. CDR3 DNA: TGTGCCAGCACTAAAACTTTCAGGGACACTGAAGCTTTCTTT. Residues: CASTKTFRDTEAFF. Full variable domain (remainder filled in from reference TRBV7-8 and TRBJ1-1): GAGVSQSPRYKVAKRGQDVALRCDPISGHVSLFWYQQALGQGPEFLTYFQNEAQLDKSGLPSDRFFAERPEGSVSTLKIQRTQQEDSAVYLCASTKTFRDTEAFFGQGTRLTVV.

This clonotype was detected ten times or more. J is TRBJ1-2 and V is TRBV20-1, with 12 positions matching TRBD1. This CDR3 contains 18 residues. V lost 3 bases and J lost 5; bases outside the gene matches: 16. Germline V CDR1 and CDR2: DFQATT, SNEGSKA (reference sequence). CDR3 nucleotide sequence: TGCAGTGCTAGTCCACCGGGACAGGGGGCCCTCTTTGGGTATGGCTACACCTTC. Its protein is CSASPPGQGALFGYGYTF.

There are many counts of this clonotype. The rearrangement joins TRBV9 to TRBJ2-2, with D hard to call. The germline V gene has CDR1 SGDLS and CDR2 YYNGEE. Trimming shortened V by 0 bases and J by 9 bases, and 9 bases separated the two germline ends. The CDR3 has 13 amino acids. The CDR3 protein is CASSVETTRELFF. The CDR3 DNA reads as TGTGCCAGCAGCGTAGAGACAACCAGGGAGCTGTTTTTT.

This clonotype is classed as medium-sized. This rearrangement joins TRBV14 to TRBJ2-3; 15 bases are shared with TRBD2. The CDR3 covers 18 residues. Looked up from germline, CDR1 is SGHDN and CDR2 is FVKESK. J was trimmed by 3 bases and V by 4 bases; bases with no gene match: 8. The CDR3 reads CASSLRPGLAGGTDTQYF. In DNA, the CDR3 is TGTGCCAGCAGCCTCCGCCCGGGACTAGCGGGAGGAACAGATACGCAGTATTTT.

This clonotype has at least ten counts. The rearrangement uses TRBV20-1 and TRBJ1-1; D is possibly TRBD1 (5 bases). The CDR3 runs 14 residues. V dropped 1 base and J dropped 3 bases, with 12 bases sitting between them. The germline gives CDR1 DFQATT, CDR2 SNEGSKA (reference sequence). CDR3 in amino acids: CSARAPDSYTEAFF. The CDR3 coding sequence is TGCAGTGCTAGAGCTCCAGACAGCTACACTGAAGCTTTCTTT.

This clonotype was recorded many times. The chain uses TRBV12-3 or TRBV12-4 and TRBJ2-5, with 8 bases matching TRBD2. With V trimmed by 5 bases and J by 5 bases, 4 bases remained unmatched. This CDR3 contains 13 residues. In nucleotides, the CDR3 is TGTGCCAGCAGTCGACTAGCGAAGGAGACCCAGTACTTC. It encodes CASSRLAKETQYF.

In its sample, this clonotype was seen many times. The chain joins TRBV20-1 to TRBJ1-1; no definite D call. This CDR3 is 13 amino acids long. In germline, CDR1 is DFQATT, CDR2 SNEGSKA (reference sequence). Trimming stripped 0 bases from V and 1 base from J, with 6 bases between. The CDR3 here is CSARDWRNTEAFF. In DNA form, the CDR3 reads TGCAGTGCTAGAGATTGGAGGAACACTGAAGCTTTCTTT.

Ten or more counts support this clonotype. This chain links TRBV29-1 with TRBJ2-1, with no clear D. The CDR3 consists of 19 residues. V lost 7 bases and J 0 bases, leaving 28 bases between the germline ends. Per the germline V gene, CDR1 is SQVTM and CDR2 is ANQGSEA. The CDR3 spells CSANPGTETLRSSYNEQFF. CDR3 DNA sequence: TGCAGCGCAAATCCTGGAACAGAAACACTTAGAAGCTCCTACAATGAGCAGTTCTTC.

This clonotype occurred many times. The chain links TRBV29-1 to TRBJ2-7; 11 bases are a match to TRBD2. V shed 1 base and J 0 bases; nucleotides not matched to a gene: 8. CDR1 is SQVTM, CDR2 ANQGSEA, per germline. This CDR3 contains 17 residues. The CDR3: CSVEAASGRLSSYEQYF. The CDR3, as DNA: TGCAGCGTTGAAGCGGCTAGCGGGAGGCTCAGCTCCTACGAGCAGTACTTC.

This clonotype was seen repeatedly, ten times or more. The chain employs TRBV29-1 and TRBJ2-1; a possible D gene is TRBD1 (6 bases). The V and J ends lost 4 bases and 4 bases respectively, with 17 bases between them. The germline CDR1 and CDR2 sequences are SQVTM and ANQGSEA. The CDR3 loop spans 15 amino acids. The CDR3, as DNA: TGCAGCGTTGCAGGGGCAGGGGTCAGATACAATGAGCAGTTCTTC. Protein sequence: CSVAGAGVRYNEQFF.

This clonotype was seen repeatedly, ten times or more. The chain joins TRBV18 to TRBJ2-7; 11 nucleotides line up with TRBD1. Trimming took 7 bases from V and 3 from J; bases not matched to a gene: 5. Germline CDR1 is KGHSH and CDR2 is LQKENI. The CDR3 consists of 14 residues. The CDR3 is CASLPGTGGYEQYF. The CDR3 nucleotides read TGTGCCAGCTTACCCGGGACAGGGGGCTACGAGCAGTACTTC.

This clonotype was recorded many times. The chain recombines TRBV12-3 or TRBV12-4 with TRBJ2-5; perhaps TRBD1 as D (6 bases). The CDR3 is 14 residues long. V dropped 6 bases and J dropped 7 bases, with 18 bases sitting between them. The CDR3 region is CASSHDRTRGTQYF. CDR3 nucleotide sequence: TGTGCCAGCAGCCACGACAGGACCCGGGGGACCCAGTACTTC.

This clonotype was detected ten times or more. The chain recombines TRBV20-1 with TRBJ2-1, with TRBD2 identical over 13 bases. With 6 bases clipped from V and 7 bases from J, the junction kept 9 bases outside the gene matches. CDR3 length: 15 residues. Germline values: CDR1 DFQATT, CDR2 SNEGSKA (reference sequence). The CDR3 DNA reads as TGCAGTGCCTCAGAACTAGCGGGAGGGCCGAATGAGCAGTTCTTC. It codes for CSASELAGGPNEQFF.

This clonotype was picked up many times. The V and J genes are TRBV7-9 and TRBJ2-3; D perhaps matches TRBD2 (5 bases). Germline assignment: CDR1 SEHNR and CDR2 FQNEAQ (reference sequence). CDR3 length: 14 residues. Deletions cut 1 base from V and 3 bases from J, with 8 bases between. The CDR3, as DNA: TGTGCCAGCAGCTTAGATCGAGGGACAGATACGCAGTATTTT. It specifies CASSLDRGTDTQYF.

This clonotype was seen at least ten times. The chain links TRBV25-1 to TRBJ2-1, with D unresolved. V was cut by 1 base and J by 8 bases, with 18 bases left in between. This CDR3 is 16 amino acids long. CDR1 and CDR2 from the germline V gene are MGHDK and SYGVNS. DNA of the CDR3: TGTGCCAGCAGTGAATTTGGCCTAGGAATAGTGGATGAGCAGTTCTTC. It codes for CASSEFGLGIVDEQFF.

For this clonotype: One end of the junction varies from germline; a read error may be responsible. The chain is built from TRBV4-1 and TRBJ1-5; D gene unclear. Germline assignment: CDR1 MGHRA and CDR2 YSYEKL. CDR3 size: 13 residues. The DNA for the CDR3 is TGCGCCAGCAGTCACGGTCCCCATCAGCCCCGGCATTTT. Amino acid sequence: CASSHGPHQPRHF.

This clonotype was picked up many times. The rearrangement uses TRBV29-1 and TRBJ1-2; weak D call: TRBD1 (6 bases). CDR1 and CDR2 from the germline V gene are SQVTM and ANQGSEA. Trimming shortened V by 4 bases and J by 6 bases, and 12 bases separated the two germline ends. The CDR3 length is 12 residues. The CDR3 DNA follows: TGCAGCGTTGTTAAAGGGGGAGATGGCTACACCTTC. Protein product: CSVVKGGDGYTF.

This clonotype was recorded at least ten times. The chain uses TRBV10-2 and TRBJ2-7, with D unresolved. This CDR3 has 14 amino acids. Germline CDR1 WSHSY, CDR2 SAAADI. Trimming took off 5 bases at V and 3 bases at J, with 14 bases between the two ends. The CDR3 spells CASSITYSGYEQYF. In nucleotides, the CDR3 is TGCGCCAGCAGTATTACCTACTCGGGCTACGAGCAGTACTTC.